Below are 4 T cell receptor beta chains sequenced from a single sample in a study of blood T cells in healthy people across ages. A J-beta primer mix and a sample-barcoded 5' primer were used in a second PCR of about 7 to 11 cycles. TCRdb recomputed calls from the 5' RACE reads with MiXCR, one row per CDR3 protein. The sample yields more than 800,000 distinct CDR3 sequences, around 28% seen once. Sequencing used blood. These receptors were obtained from a woman aged 80 or over in good health.

This clonotype was found many times. V is TRBV10-3 and J is TRBJ1-6; 9 bases map to TRBD1. CDR3 length equals 16 residues. The ends lost 0 bases at V and 11 bases at J; junction bases unmatched: 8. CDR1 ENHRY and CDR2 SYGVKD come from the germline V gene. CDR3 DNA: TGTGCCATCAGTGAGTCCCCGACAGGGGGTGCGCCACCCCTCCACTTT. This gives the protein CAISESPTGGAPPLHF.

This clonotype was found many times. The CDR3 loop is CASSPRRSGNEQFF. The DNA for the CDR3 is TGCGCCAGCAGCCCTCGGAGGAGCGGCAATGAGCAGTTCTTC. The V gene is TRBV5-1, the J gene TRBJ2-1, with D tentatively TRBD2 (5 bases). Germline CDR1 SGHRS, CDR2 YFSETQ. This CDR3 contains 14 residues. V lost 4 bases, J lost 6 bases, and 14 bases lay in between.

Ten or more counts support this clonotype. CDR3 protein: CASSYLGGGVQETQYF. DNA for the CDR3: TGTGCCAGCAGTTACCTCGGCGGGGGGGTTCAAGAGACCCAGTACTTC. V is TRBV27 and J is TRBJ2-5; TRBD2 aligns across 9 bases. Germline values: CDR1 MNHEY, CDR2 SMNVEV (reference sequence). The CDR3 covers 16 residues. V lost 4 bases and J lost 2; bases outside the gene matches: 8.

This clonotype came up a few times. V and J are TRBV7-2 and TRBJ1-2; D gene unclear. CDR1 and CDR2 from the germline V gene are SGHTA and FQGNSA. V was clipped by 2 bases and J by 7 bases, with 14 bases between them. The CDR3 has 14 amino acids. The DNA of the CDR3 is TGTGCCAGCAGCTTAATGCCAGAGTATGGTGGCTACACCTTC. Amino acid sequence: CASSLMPEYGGYTF.